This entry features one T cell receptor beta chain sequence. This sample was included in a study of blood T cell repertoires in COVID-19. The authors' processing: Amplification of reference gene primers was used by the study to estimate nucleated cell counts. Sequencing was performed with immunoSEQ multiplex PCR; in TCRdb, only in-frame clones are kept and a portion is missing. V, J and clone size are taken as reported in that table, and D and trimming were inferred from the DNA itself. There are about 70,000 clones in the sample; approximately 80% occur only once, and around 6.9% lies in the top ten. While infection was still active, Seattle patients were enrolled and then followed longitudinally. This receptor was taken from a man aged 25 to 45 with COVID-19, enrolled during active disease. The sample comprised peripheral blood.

CDR3 loop: CATSDLGTDDAYGYTF. The DNA for the CDR3 is TGTGCCACCAGTGATTTGGGGACAGATGACGCCTATGGCTACACCTTC. The chain carries TRBV24-1 and TRBJ1-2; 7 bases map to TRBD1. CDR3 length: 16 amino acids. Trimming cost V 0 bases and J 4 bases; bases outside gene matches: 7. Per the germline V gene, CDR1 is KGHDR and CDR2 is SFDVKD.